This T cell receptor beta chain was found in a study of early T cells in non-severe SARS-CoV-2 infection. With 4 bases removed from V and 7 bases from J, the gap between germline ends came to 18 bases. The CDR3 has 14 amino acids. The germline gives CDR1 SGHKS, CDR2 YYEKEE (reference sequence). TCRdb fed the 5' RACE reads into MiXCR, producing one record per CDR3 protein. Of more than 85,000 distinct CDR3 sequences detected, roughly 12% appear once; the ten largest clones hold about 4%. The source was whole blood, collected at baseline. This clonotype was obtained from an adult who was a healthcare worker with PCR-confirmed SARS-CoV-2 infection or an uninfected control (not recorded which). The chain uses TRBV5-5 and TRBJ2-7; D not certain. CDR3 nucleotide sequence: TGTGCCAGCAGCCCGACCTGGACCTACTTGGAGCAGTACTTC. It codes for CASSPTWTYLEQYF.